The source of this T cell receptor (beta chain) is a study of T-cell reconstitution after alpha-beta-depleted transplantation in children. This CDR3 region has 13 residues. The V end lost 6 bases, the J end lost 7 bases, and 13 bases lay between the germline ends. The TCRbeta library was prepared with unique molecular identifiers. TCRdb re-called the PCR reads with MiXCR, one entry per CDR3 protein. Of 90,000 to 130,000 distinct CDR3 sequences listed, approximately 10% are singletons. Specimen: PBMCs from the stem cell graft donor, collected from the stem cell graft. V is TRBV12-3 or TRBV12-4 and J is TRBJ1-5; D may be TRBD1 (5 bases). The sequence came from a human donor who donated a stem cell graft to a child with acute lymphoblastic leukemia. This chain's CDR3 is CASSPGPQQPQHF. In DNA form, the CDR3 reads TGTGCCAGCAGCCCGGGACCGCAACAGCCCCAGCATTTT.